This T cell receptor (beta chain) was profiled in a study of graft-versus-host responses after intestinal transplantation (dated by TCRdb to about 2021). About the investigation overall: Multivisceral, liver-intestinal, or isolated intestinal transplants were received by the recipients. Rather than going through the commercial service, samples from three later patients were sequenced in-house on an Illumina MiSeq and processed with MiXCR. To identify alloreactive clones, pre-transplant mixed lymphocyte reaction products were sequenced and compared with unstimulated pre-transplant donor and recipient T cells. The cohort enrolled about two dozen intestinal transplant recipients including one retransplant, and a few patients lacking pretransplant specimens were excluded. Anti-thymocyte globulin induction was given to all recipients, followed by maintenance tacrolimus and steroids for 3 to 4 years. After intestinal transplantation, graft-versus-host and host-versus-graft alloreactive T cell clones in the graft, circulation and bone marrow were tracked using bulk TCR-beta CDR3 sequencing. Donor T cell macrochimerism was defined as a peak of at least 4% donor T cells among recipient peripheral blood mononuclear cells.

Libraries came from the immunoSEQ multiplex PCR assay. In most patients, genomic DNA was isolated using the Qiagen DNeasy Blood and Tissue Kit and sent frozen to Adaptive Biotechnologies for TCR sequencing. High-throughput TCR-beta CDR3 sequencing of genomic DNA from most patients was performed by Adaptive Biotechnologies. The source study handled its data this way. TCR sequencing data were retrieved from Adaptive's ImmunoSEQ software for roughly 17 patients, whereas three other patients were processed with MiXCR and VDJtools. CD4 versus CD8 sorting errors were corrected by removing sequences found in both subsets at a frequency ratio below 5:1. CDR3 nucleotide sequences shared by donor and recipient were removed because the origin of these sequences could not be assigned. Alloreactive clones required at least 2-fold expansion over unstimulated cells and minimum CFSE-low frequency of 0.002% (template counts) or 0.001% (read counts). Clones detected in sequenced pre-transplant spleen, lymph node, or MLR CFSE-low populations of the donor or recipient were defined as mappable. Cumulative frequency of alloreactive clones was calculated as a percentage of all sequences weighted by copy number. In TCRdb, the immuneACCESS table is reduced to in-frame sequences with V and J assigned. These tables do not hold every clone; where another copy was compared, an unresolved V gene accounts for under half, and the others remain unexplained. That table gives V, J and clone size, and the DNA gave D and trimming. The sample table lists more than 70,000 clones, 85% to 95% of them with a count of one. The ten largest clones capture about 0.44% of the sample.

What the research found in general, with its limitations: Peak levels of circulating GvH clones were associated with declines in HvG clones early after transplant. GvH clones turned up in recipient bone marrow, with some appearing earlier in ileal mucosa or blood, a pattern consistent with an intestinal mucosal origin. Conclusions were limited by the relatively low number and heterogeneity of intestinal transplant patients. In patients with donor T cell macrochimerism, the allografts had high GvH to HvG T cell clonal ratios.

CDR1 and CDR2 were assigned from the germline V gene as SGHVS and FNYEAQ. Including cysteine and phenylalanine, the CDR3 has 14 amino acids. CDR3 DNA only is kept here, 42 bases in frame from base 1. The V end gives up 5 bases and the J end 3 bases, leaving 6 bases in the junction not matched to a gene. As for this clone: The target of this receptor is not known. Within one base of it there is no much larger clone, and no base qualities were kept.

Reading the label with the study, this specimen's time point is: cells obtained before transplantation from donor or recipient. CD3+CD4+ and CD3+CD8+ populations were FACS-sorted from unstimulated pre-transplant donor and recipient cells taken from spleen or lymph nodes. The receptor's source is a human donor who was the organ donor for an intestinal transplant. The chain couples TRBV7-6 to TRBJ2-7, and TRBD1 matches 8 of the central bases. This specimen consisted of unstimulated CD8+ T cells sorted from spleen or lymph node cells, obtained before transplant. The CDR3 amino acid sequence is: CASSPKGQGYEQYF. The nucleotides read TGTGCCAGCAGCCCCAAAGGACAGGGCTACGAGCAGTACTTC.